The 20 T cell receptor beta chains given below trace back to one sample, sequenced in a study of PD-L1 blockade in urothelial cancer. The time point was: pretreatment peripheral blood. Clones were read by immunoSEQ multiplex PCR, and TCRdb kept only the in-frame ones, dropping some. The table lists about 63,000 clones, approximately 80% of them singletons. Sequences were derived from PBMCs, sampled around atezolizumab (anti-PD-L1) treatment. Every receptor here comes from a man between 70 and 80 years old with urothelial cancer.

This chain joins TRBV11-2 and TRBJ2-1; 10 nucleotides agree with TRBD2. V was clipped by 2 bases and J by 9 bases; unmatched bases: 10. CDR1 and CDR2 (germline): SGHAT, FQNNGV. The CDR3 length is 16 residues. The CDR3 is CASSLRFSGRTSEQFF. The DNA of the CDR3 is TGTGCCAGCAGCTTACGGTTTAGCGGGAGGACTAGTGAGCAGTTCTTC.

This rearrangement joins TRBV6-5 to TRBJ2-1; D is possibly TRBD2 (5 bases). V was shortened by 6 bases and J by 0 bases, with 12 bases between the two germline ends. CDR1 MNHEY and CDR2 SVGAGI come from the germline V gene. This CDR3 is built from 15 residues. The CDR3: CASRMGRSSYNEQFF. CDR3 DNA: TGTGCCAGCAGGATGGGGAGAAGCTCCTACAATGAGCAGTTCTTC.

The J gene is TRBJ1-2, the V gene TRBV2; 7 bases are a match to TRBD1. Germline CDR1 reads SNHLY; CDR2 reads FYNNEI. V gave up 6 bases and J gave up 6 bases; unmatched junction bases: 10. This CDR3 is 14 amino acids long. This chain's CDR3 is CASRRTTGTDGYTF. The CDR3, as DNA: TGTGCCAGCAGACGCACGACAGGGACGGATGGCTACACCTTC. Complete variable domain (other parts from reference TRBV2 and TRBJ1-2): EPEVTQTPSHQVTQMGQEVILRCVPISNHLYFYWYRQILGQKVEFLVSFYNNEISEKSEIFDDQFSVERPDGSNFTLKIRSTKLEDSAMYFCASRRTTGTDGYTFGSGTRLTVV.

In this sample, this clone turned up a few times. This chain links TRBV6-1 with TRBJ1-4; D gene unclear. In germline, CDR1 is MNHNS, CDR2 SASEGT. V lost 4 bases and J lost 14, with 11 bases in between. This CDR3 region has 11 residues. In DNA, the CDR3 is TGTGCCAGCAGTGGAGGCAGTTCCCTGTTTTTT. Translation gives CASSGGSSLFF.

This clone was counted a few times. This chain links TRBV5-6 with TRBJ1-1, with a tentative D call TRBD1 (5 bases). Per germline, CDR1 SGHDT and CDR2 YYEEEE. There are 13 residues in the CDR3. Trimming took off 4 bases at V and 6 bases at J, with 13 bases between the two ends. This chain's CDR3 is CASSEVGGSEAFF. In DNA form, the CDR3 reads TGTGCCAGCAGCGAAGTTGGGGGGTCTGAAGCTTTCTTT. The full variable domain, in which reference TRBV5-6 and TRBJ1-1 provide the parts outside the CDR3, is DAGVTQSPTHLIKTRGQQVTLRCSPKSGHDTVSWYQQALGQGPQFIFQYYEEEERQRGNFPDRFSGHQFPNYSSELNVNALLLGDSALYLCASSEVGGSEAFFGQGTRLTVV.

The chain employs TRBV5-4 and TRBJ2-7; the match to TRBD2 covers 10 bases. The CDR3 has 15 residues. V lost 5 bases, J lost 1 base, and 6 bases stayed unmatched. Per the germline V gene, CDR1 is SGHNT and CDR2 is YYREEE (reference sequence). CDR3 DNA: TGTGCCAGCAGGGCCGGGACTAGCGCGTCCTACGAGCAGTACTTC. Amino acid sequence: CASRAGTSASYEQYF.

The V call is TRBV21-1, the J call TRBJ1-1; the table names TRBD1, a call not compared with the DNA. TRBV21-1 is a pseudogene locus. The CDR3 runs 14 residues. CDR3: CASSHRGRDTEAFF. In DNA, the CDR3 is TGTGCCAGCAGCCACAGGGGGCGGGACACTGAAGCTTTCTTT.

V is TRBV5-5 and J is TRBJ1-3; weak D call: TRBD1 (6 bases). Germline V CDR1 and CDR2: SGHKS, YYEKEE (reference sequence). CDR3 length: 16 residues. Trimming shortened V by 3 bases and J by 2 bases, and 15 bases separated the two germline ends. The CDR3 DNA reads as TGTGCCAGCAGCTGGACAGTGCCCGGGACTGGAAACACCATATATTTT. Translating it yields CASSWTVPGTGNTIYF.

V gene TRBV7-9 combines with J gene TRBJ2-7; no firm D call. CDR3 length equals 12 residues. The germline V and J ends were trimmed by 5 bases and 2 bases, with 7 bases remaining between them. CDR1 is SEHNR and CDR2 is FQNEAQ in the germline V gene (reference sequence). In DNA form, the CDR3 reads TGTGCCAGCAGCCTAACCCCCTACGAGCAGTACTTC. Residues: CASSLTPYEQYF.

The V gene is TRBV2, the J gene TRBJ1-1; D is unresolved. CDR3 length: 14 amino acids. Germline lookup yields CDR1 SNHLY and CDR2 FYNNEI. V dropped 6 bases and J dropped 6 bases, with 17 bases sitting between them. For the CDR3, the DNA is TGTGCCAGCAGCGTCGGTGAGGTATGGGCTGAAGCTTTCTTT. Protein: CASSVGEVWAEAFF.

The chain recombines TRBV20-1 with TRBJ1-2, with D perhaps TRBD1 (5 bases). V was pared by 6 bases and J by 5 bases, with 10 bases between. This CDR3 comprises 11 residues. Germline V gene sequence: CDR1 DFQATT, CDR2 SNEGSKA (reference sequence). In DNA, the CDR3 is TGCAGTGCCGACAGTTATTATGGCTACACCTTC. Protein product: CSADSYYGYTF.

This clone has a single count. The chain uses TRBV20-1 and TRBJ2-7; 8 bases agree with TRBD1. Trimming removed 6 bases from V and 3 bases from J; junction bases left unmatched: 1. The V gene's germline CDR1 is DFQATT and CDR2 SNEGSKA (reference sequence). This CDR3 contains 11 residues. CDR3 in amino acids: CSAGQGYEQYF. The CDR3 nucleotides are TGCAGTGCCGGACAGGGCTACGAGCAGTACTTC.

This chain links TRBV5-1 with TRBJ2-1; 12 nucleotides match TRBD2. Germline CDR1 and CDR2: SGHRS and YFSETQ. This CDR3 is built from 15 residues. V was clipped by 2 bases and J by 6 bases; unmatched bases: 3. The CDR3 spells CASSFLAGGSNEQFF. The CDR3 DNA is TGCGCCAGCAGCTTCCTAGCGGGAGGGTCCAATGAGCAGTTCTTC.

This chain uses TRBV6-1 with TRBJ2-1; the D gene is possibly TRBD1 (6 bases). Trimming took off 1 base at V and 8 bases at J, with 15 bases between the two ends. Germline V gene data show CDR1 as MNHNS and CDR2 as SASEGT. This CDR3 contains 15 residues. This CDR3 is CASSEGGRGVYEQFF. In nucleotides, the CDR3 is TGTGCCAGCAGTGAAGGGGGCAGGGGTGTATATGAGCAGTTCTTC.

The chain links TRBV2 to TRBJ1-1; 9 bases agree with TRBD1. Germline trimming cut 6 bases from V and 6 bases from J; bases unmatched to any gene: 14. This CDR3 region has 16 residues. Germline loops: CDR1 SNHLY, CDR2 FYNNEI. The CDR3 DNA is TGTGCCAGCAGCATACAACCGGGACAGGGAATCGCTGAAGCTTTCTTT. It encodes CASSIQPGQGIAEAFF.

The chain joins TRBV19 to TRBJ2-7; possible D gene TRBD2, 5 bases. Germline CDR1 reads LNHDA; CDR2 reads SQIVND (reference sequence). This CDR3 comprises 15 residues. Trimming left V 7 bases short and J 5 bases short, with 21 bases between. The DNA for the CDR3 is TGTGCCAGTACTCCGGGGTCTGCAGTCTCGGACGAGCAGTACTTC. It encodes CASTPGSAVSDEQYF.

The V call is TRBV5-1, the J call TRBJ1-1; unclear D gene. V was shortened by 0 bases and J by 4 bases, with 13 bases between the two germline ends. There are 15 residues in the CDR3. Germline V gene sequence: CDR1 SGHRS, CDR2 YFSETQ. CDR3 in DNA: TGCGCCAGCAGCTTGGCGACAACGAAGGCCACTGAAGCTTTCTTT. Its protein product is CASSLATTKATEAFF.

The rearrangement links TRBV18 to TRBJ2-7, with a possible D match to TRBD2 (5 bases). This CDR3 has 14 residues. CDR1 and CDR2 from the germline V gene are KGHSH and LQKENI. V shed 3 bases and J shed 1 base, with 10 bases lying between them. The CDR3 loop reads CASSPRRGSYEQYF. CDR3 sequence (DNA): TGTGCCAGCTCACCCCGCCGAGGGTCCTACGAGCAGTACTTC.

V usage is TRBV29-1 and J usage is TRBJ1-1, with no clear D. CDR1 SQVTM and CDR2 ANQGSEA come from the germline V gene. This CDR3 has 11 residues. Trimming shortened V by 7 bases and J by 7 bases, and 13 bases separated the two germline ends. The CDR3 is CSGRVGVEAFF. The CDR3 coding sequence is TGCAGCGGGAGGGTAGGTGTTGAAGCTTTCTTT. Together with reference TRBV29-1 and TRBJ1-1, the CDR3 gives the full variable domain: SAVISQKPSRDICQRGTSLTIQCQVDSQVTMMFWYRQQPGQSLTLIATANQGSEATYESGFVIDKFPISRPNLTFSTLTVSNMSPEDSSIYLCSGRVGVEAFFGQGTRLTVV.

This clone has only one observation. This chain uses TRBV11-2 with TRBJ2-5, with TRBD1 as a possible D gene (7 bases). This CDR3 has 15 amino acids. V shed 1 base and J shed 1 base, with 10 bases lying between them. The germline CDR1 and CDR2 sequences are SGHAT and FQNNGV. This CDR3 reads CASSLGGTAQETQYF. The CDR3, as DNA: TGTGCCAGCAGCTTAGGCGGGACAGCCCAAGAGACCCAGTACTTC.